The clone carrying this TCR beta chain came up a few times. TCRdb independently ran MiXCR on the PCR reads; one entry per CDR3 protein. The data show around 480,000 distinct CDR3 sequences, about 26% seen once. The sample is drawn from a study of molecular identifiers for immune sequencing clone quantification. V was cut by 2 bases and J by 5 bases, with 18 bases left in between. Germline CDR1 PRHDT, CDR2 FYEKMQ (reference sequence). The CDR3 covers 16 residues. This TCR derives from a human donor in good health. Some libraries in this study had Jurkat cell RNA spiked in. This sequence joins TRBV13 and TRBJ1-1; unclear D gene. Sequencing input: naive CD8+ T cells from blood, with Jurkat cell RNA spiked in. Noted subset: FACS-sorted CD8+CD4-CCR7+CD45RA+ naive T cells. The CDR3 sequence is CASSLNDPVLGTEAFF. The CDR3 DNA is TGTGCCAGCAGCTTAAACGATCCTGTTTTGGGGACTGAAGCTTTCTTT.